Listed below are T cell receptor beta chains from one sample, sequenced in a study of beta chain features in type 1 diabetes. Repertoires were generated with immunoSEQ multiplex PCR, while TCRdb's copy carries only in-frame clones and drops some. The sample yields roughly 180,000 clones, about 7.9% seen once. Sequenced material: central memory CD4+ T cells from blood. The receptors stem from a man aged 18 to 29 with type 1 diabetes. The CDR3 runs from the conserved cysteine through the conserved F or W. A D gene is named only where the DNA matches it firmly. A row's size may be missing; if present it is once, few, many or a size class.

>TRBV10-1|TRBD2|TRBJ2-1|.
CASSDVAGDYNEQFF
TGCGCCAGCAGTGATGTAGCGGGAGACTACAATGAGCAGTTCTTC
>TRBV7-2|TRBD1|TRBJ1-6|.
CASRIGQGNSPLHF
TGTGCCAGCAGAATTGGACAGGGTAATTCACCCCTCCACTTT
>TRBV7-2|.|TRBJ1-6|few
CASSLGLSGNSPLHF
TGTGCCAGCAGCTTGGGTCTATCGGGTAATTCACCCCTCCACTTT
>TRBV11-2|TRBD2|TRBJ2-7|few
CASSPGTSLRYEQYF
TGTGCCAGCAGCCCAGGGACTAGTCTCCGGTACGAGCAGTACTTC
>TRBV30|.|TRBJ1-1|.
CAWRPTRGYGNTEAFF
TGTGCCTGGAGGCCGACCCGGGGGTATGGGAACACTGAAGCTTTCTTT
>TRBV10-3|.|TRBJ2-1|.
CATATRVNEQFF
TGTGCCACCGCGACTAGGGTCAATGAGCAGTTCTTC
>TRBV28|TRBD2|TRBJ2-7|few
CASRHSGFVEQYF
TGTGCCAGCAGACATAGCGGGTTCGTTGAGCAGTACTTC
>TRBV5-1|.|TRBJ2-5|few
CASSLVVETAQYF
TGCGCCAGCAGCTTGGTAGTTGAAACAGCCCAGTACTTC
>TRBV14|.|TRBJ2-3|many
CASSQVRGTFTDTQYF
TGTGCCAGCAGCCAAGTACGGGGGACGTTCACAGATACGCAGTATTTT
>TRBV9|TRBD2|TRBJ2-1|.
CASSVVGDASGGYNEQFF
TGTGCCAGCAGCGTAGTAGGGGACGCGAGCGGGGGTTACAATGAGCAGTTCTTC
>TRBV29-1|TRBD1|TRBJ1-4|once
CSVEGTGGTGEKLFF
TGCAGCGTTGAGGGGACAGGGGGCACTGGCGAAAAACTGTTTTTT
>TRBV2|TRBD2|TRBJ2-1|few
CASKEREIGEQFF
TGTGCCAGCAAGGAGCGGGAGATAGGTGAGCAGTTCTTC
>TRBV19|TRBD1|TRBJ2-7|.
CASSIKGTGYHEQYF
TGTGCCAGTAGTATCAAAGGGACAGGGTATCACGAGCAGTACTTC
>TRBV28|TRBD2|TRBJ2-3|.
CASRWGGEDTQYF
TGTGCCAGCAGATGGGGGGGTGAAGATACGCAGTATTTT
>TRBV18|.|TRBJ2-1|.
CASSPLGGSSYNEQFF
TGTGCCAGCTCACCACTCGGCGGTAGCTCCTACAATGAGCAGTTCTTC
>TRBV2|TRBD1|TRBJ2-5|.
CASGTVQETQYF
TGTGCCAGCGGGACAGTCCAAGAGACCCAGTACTTC
>TRBV5-1|.|TRBJ2-1|.
CASSLAQRNEQFF
TGCGCCAGCAGCTTGGCGCAGCGCAATGAGCAGTTCTTC
>TRBV7-2|.|TRBJ1-1|few
CASSRGRDTEAFF
TGTGCCAGCAGCCGGGGGAGGGACACTGAAGCTTTCTTT
>TRBV7-8|.|TRBJ2-2|.
CASSLVSTGELFF
TGTGCCAGCAGCTTAGTGTCGACCGGGGAGCTGTTTTTT
>TRBV2|.|TRBJ1-2|.
CASRIFTGGYTF
TGTGCCAGCAGAATCTTCACAGGGGGCTACACCTTC
>TRBV9|TRBD2|TRBJ2-5|.
CASSVGTSGGPEQETQYF
TGTGCCAGCAGCGTAGGGACTAGCGGGGGGCCCGAACAAGAGACCCAGTACTTC
>TRBV5-1|.|TRBJ2-5|.
CASSFGQGSETQYF
TGCGCCAGCAGCTTTGGGCAGGGAAGCGAGACCCAGTACTTC
>TRBV18|TRBD1|TRBJ2-1|.
CASSNQGDNEQFF
TGTGCCAGCTCAAATCAGGGGGACAATGAGCAGTTCTTC
>TRBV30|.|TRBJ1-2|.
CAWSRSLGYGYTF
TGTGCCTGGAGTAGGAGTTTGGGCTATGGCTACACCTTC
>TRBV28|TRBD2|TRBJ2-7|few
CASNSVAGNSYEQYF
TGTGCCAGCAACTCCGTAGCGGGTAACTCCTACGAGCAGTACTTC
>TRBV7-2|TRBD2|TRBJ2-1|.
CASSLEWAGVEQFF
TGTGCCAGCAGCTTAGAGTGGGCGGGAGTTGAGCAGTTCTTC
>TRBV5-1|.|TRBJ2-5|few
CASSTNTYQETQYF
TGCGCCAGCAGCACTAACACCTACCAAGAGACCCAGTACTTC
>TRBV10-3|TRBD2|TRBJ2-2|few
CAIWAGGHTGELFF
TGTGCCATCTGGGCGGGAGGACATACCGGGGAGCTGTTTTTT
>TRBV5-4|TRBD1|TRBJ2-5|few
CASSLGGGASRETQYF
TGTGCCAGCAGCTTGGGAGGGGGCGCGTCACGGGAGACCCAGTACTTC
>TRBV7-2|TRBD1|TRBJ1-4|few
CASSGQGEKLFF
TGTGCCAGCAGCGGACAGGGAGAAAAACTGTTTTTT
>TRBV28|.|TRBJ2-7|.
CASSSPSGSRASSYEQYF
TGTGCCAGCAGCTCACCCAGCGGTTCGCGGGCCAGCTCCTACGAGCAGTACTTC
>TRBV11-2|.|TRBJ2-5|few
CASRSETQYF
TGTGCCAGCAGAAGCGAGACCCAGTACTTC
>TRBV18|.|TRBJ1-2|once
CASSPLGGGYTF
TGTGCCAGCTCACCATTAGGAGGGGGCTACACCTTC
>TRBV4-3|.|TRBJ2-1|few
CASSQSPNSYNEQFF
TGCGCCAGCAGCCAATCCCCAAACTCCTACAATGAGCAGTTCTTC
>TRBV2|TRBD1|TRBJ2-7|.
CASRKGQGASPEQYF
TGTGCCAGCAGGAAGGGACAGGGGGCGAGCCCCGAGCAGTACTTC
>TRBV28|.|TRBJ1-2|.
CASSFSRGNYGYTF
TGTGCCAGCAGTTTTAGCAGGGGTAACTATGGCTACACCTTC
>TRBV9|TRBD2|TRBJ2-1|.
CASSGSGGYNEQFF
TGTGCCAGCAGCGGTAGCGGGGGCTACAATGAGCAGTTCTTC
>TRBV7-2|.|TRBJ2-1|few
CASRLSSEQFF
TGTGCCAGCAGACTTTCAAGTGAGCAGTTCTTC
>TRBV5-6|TRBD1|TRBJ1-5|.
CASRRGQGAQHF
TGTGCCAGCAGACGGGGACAGGGCGCCCAGCATTTT
>TRBV5-1|TRBD2|TRBJ2-1|.
CASSLALAGDEQFF
TGCGCCAGCAGCTTGGCCCTAGCGGGCGATGAGCAGTTCTTC
>TRBV15|.|TRBJ2-3|.
CATSKGLRAQYF
TGTGCCACCAGTAAGGGACTTAGGGCGCAGTATTTT
>TRBV21-1|.|TRBJ2-3|few
CAIRLKRQGGPYF
TGTGCCATCCGACTAAAGAGACAGGGAGGACCGTATTTT
>TRBV11-2|.|TRBJ2-3|few
CASSGWTDTQYF
TGTGCCAGCTCCGGGTGGACAGATACGCAGTATTTT
>TRBV7-2|.|TRBJ1-1|few
CASIVTGGGTEAFF
TGTGCCAGCATCGTAACTGGGGGAGGCACTGAAGCTTTCTTT
>TRBV4-3|.|TRBJ1-2|few
CASSQEGTMNYGYTF
TGCGCCAGCAGCCAAGAAGGGACTATGAACTATGGCTACACCTTC
>TRBV29-1|.|TRBJ1-5|.
CSVVKGENQPQHF
TGCAGCGTTGTAAAGGGGGAGAATCAGCCCCAGCATTTT
>TRBV27|.|TRBJ2-2|few
CASSSFPRGGTGELFF
TGTGCCAGCAGTAGTTTTCCGAGGGGAGGCACCGGGGAGCTGTTTTTT
>TRBV30|.|TRBJ1-4|.
CACPPRGATNEKLFF
TGTGCCTGCCCCCCCCGGGGGGCAACTAATGAAAAACTGTTTTTT
>TRBV19|TRBD1|TRBJ1-5|few
CASSTMTGLNQPQHF
TGTGCCAGTAGTACGATGACAGGGTTAAATCAGCCCCAGCATTTT
>TRBV11-3|.|TRBJ2-3|few
CASSSGPMDTQYF
TGTGCCAGCAGCTCTGGGCCCATGGATACGCAGTATTTT
>TRBV6-5|.|TRBJ2-5|few
CASSYDRGETQYF
TGTGCCAGCAGTTACGACCGAGGGGAGACCCAGTACTTC
>TRBV2|.|TRBJ2-7|.
CAGRRGAGYEQYF
TGTGCCGGAAGGAGGGGCGCCGGATACGAGCAGTACTTC
>TRBV7-2|.|TRBJ2-3|few
CASSLERLWDTQYF
TGTGCCAGCAGCTTAGAAAGACTCTGGGATACGCAGTATTTT
>TRBV4-3|.|TRBJ2-3|few
CASSQGAYTDTQYF
TGCGCCAGCAGCCAAGGAGCCTACACAGATACGCAGTATTTT
>TRBV28|.|TRBJ2-5|.
CASSPVGGAETQYF
TGTGCCAGCAGCCCTGTGGGGGGTGCGGAGACCCAGTACTTC
>TRBV5-1|TRBD2|TRBJ2-5|.
CASSLGTSGAEETQYF
TGCGCCAGCAGCTTGGGGACTAGCGGGGCGGAAGAGACCCAGTACTTC